These 20 T cell receptor beta chains were all obtained from the same sample, sequenced in a study of blood T cells in healthy people across ages. A second PCR of roughly 7 to 11 cycles used a sample-barcoded 5' primer and a J-beta primer mix. TCRdb itself ran the 5' RACE reads through MiXCR, one entry per CDR3 protein. The sample has hundreds of thousands of distinct CDR3 sequences; 20% to 25% are singletons. This sample also appeared in a second study, on T cells of mothers and their children.

Sequencing input: blood. The receptors were gathered from a boy aged 5-17 years in good health.

This clonotype was recorded a few times. The chain couples TRBV7-2 to TRBJ2-5; 15 bases are a match to TRBD2. The J call may be faulty, since TRBJ2-1 better matches the DNA end. Looked up from germline, CDR1 is SGHTA and CDR2 is FQGNSA. The CDR3 loop spans 17 amino acids. Here the CDR3 DNA reads TGTGCCAGCAGGAGCCCGGGACTAGCGGGGGGCGCGGTGGTGCAGTTCTTC. It codes for CASRSPGLAGGAVVQFF.

This clonotype was recorded once. V gene TRBV4-2 combines with J gene TRBJ2-2, with 9 nucleotides matching TRBD2. V trimming: 0 bases; J trimming: 5 bases; junction bases outside the gene matches: 4. Germline CDR1 reads LGHNA; CDR2 reads YNFKEQ. This CDR3 is 16 amino acids long. CDR3 in DNA: TGTGCCAGCAGCCAAGATACCAGCGGGGGGACCGGGGAGCTGTTTTTT. Translated, it gives CASSQDTSGGTGELFF.

The chain couples TRBV13 to TRBJ2-5; 7 nucleotides match TRBD1. V lost 5 bases and J lost 1; bases outside the gene matches: 10. The CDR3 runs to 16 residues. The germline CDR1 and CDR2 sequences are PRHDT and FYEKMQ (reference sequence). This CDR3 is CASSPREGQTQETQYF. In nucleotides, the CDR3 is TGTGCCAGCAGCCCAAGAGAGGGACAGACCCAAGAGACCCAGTACTTC.

The chain links TRBV12-3 or TRBV12-4 to TRBJ2-3; 7 nucleotides line up with TRBD1. V trimming: 7 bases; J trimming: 1 base; junction bases outside the gene matches: 2. CDR3 length: 13 residues. As DNA, the CDR3 is TGTGCCAGCATTGGACAGGGCACAGATACGCAGTATTTT. It codes for CASIGQGTDTQYF.

This clonotype was observed a few times. The chain joins TRBV29-1 to TRBJ2-5, with 8 bases identical to TRBD1. The V and J ends lost 4 bases and 4 bases, in that order; junction bases with no gene match: 5. CDR3 size: 13 residues. The V gene's germline CDR1 is SQVTM and CDR2 ANQGSEA. In DNA, the CDR3 is TGCAGCGTTGGTTCCAGGGGGCTAGAGACCCAGTACTTC. As protein: CSVGSRGLETQYF.

This clonotype appeared a few times. This CDR3 reads CASSFPGLGGSYEQYF. For the CDR3, the DNA is TGTGCCAGCAGCTTCCCCGGACTAGGGGGCTCCTACGAGCAGTACTTC. This sequence joins TRBV7-9 and TRBJ2-7; D is possibly TRBD2 (7 bases). Trimming removed 3 bases from V and 0 bases from J, with 15 bases in between. CDR3 length: 16 amino acids. CDR1 is SEHNR and CDR2 is FQNEAQ in the germline V gene (reference sequence).

The chain is built from TRBV3-1 and TRBJ2-7, with no clear D. V shed 0 bases and J shed 6 bases, with 12 bases lying between them. The CDR3 consists of 14 residues. Germline V CDR1 and CDR2: LGHDT, YNNKEL (reference sequence). CDR3 DNA: TGTGCCAGCAGCCAAGATCTATCCAAGACCGAGCAGTACTTC. Amino acids: CASSQDLSKTEQYF.

This clonotype has ten or more counts. The V gene is TRBV3-1, the J gene TRBJ2-3, with D possibly TRBD2 on 6 matching bases. Germline CDR1 LGHDT, CDR2 YNNKEL (reference sequence). This CDR3 spans 15 amino acids. Trimming took 4 bases from V and 4 from J, leaving 15 bases between them. The CDR3, as DNA: TGTGCCAGCAGCCCTGGGACTCCATGGGCAGATACGCAGTATTTT. Translated: CASSPGTPWADTQYF.

Only a few counts were recorded for this clonotype. V usage is TRBV29-1 and J usage is TRBJ1-4; D is ambiguous. Germline V CDR1 and CDR2: SQVTM, ANQGSEA. The CDR3 runs 15 residues. V shed 0 bases and J shed 0 bases, with 8 bases lying between them. The CDR3 protein is CSVEDRRATNEKLFF. The CDR3 DNA sequence: TGCAGCGTTGAAGATCGTCGGGCAACTAATGAAAAACTGTTTTTT.

V is TRBV9 and J is TRBJ2-7; 8 nucleotides line up with TRBD1. J gave up 2 bases and V 4 bases, and 5 bases lay outside the gene matches. Germline assignment: CDR1 SGDLS and CDR2 YYNGEE. The CDR3 runs to 14 residues. DNA for the CDR3: TGTGCCAGCAGCCCGGACAGGGCCACCTACGAGCAGTACTTC. Its translation is CASSPDRATYEQYF.

Concerning this clonotype itself: The conserved phenylalanine or tryptophan normally closing the CDR3 is absent here, so this likely arose from a read error. The V call is TRBV6-1, the J call TRBJ1-4, with a possible D match to TRBD1 (5 bases). Germline-derived CDR1 and CDR2 are MNHNS and SASEGT. This CDR3 comprises 13 residues. Between the trimmed V and J ends, which lost 1 base and 11 bases, there was a span of 11 bases. The CDR3 DNA reads as TGTGCCAGCAGTGAAGAGAGGGGCGGGAAACTGTTTTGT. Protein sequence: CASSEERGGKLFC.

The rearrangement uses TRBV9 and TRBJ2-7, with 9 bases identical to TRBD1. The V gene's germline CDR1 is SGDLS and CDR2 YYNGEE. V was pared by 4 bases and J by 5 bases, with 10 bases of the junction left unmatched. The CDR3 has 15 amino acids. The CDR3 region is CASSKTGGNTDEQYF. The CDR3 nucleotides are TGTGCCAGCAGCAAGACAGGGGGAAATACAGACGAGCAGTACTTC.

V gene TRBV6-5 combines with J gene TRBJ2-4; tentatively, D is TRBD1 (6 bases). V lost 5 bases and J lost 0, with 14 bases in between. This CDR3 spans 16 amino acids. CDR1 and CDR2 from the germline V gene are MNHEY and SVGAGI. The CDR3 nucleotides read TGTGCCAGCAGTCTCCACCAGGGGACAGCCAAAAACATTCAGTACTTC. It specifies CASSLHQGTAKNIQYF.

The chain carries TRBV5-1 and TRBJ2-5; D is unclear. V was shortened by 4 bases and J by 2 bases, with 9 bases between the two germline ends. The CDR3 runs to 13 residues. In germline, CDR1 is SGHRS, CDR2 YFSETQ. The CDR3 nucleotides read TGCGCCAGCAGCGGAGTTACTCAAGAGACCCAGTACTTC. This gives the protein CASSGVTQETQYF.

CDR3 residues: CSARDWRQGTYEQYF. As DNA, the CDR3 is TGCAGTGCTAGAGATTGGCGACAGGGGACCTACGAGCAGTACTTC. J is TRBJ2-7 and V is TRBV20-1; 8 bases are shared with TRBD1. CDR1 is DFQATT and CDR2 is SNEGSKA in the germline V gene (reference sequence). The V and J ends lost 0 bases and 2 bases, in that order; junction bases with no gene match: 6. The CDR3 totals 15 residues.

The chain carries TRBV5-1 and TRBJ1-3; D possibly corresponds to TRBD1 (5 bases). Trimming took 1 base from V and 0 from J, leaving 11 bases between them. The CDR3 loop spans 16 amino acids. Germline-derived CDR1 and CDR2 are SGHRS and YFSETQ. The CDR3 nucleotides read TGCGCCAGCAGCTTGATGGGGCAAAGCTCTGGAAACACCATATATTTT. Encoded protein: CASSLMGQSSGNTIYF. The variable domain in full, completed from reference TRBV5-1 and TRBJ1-3, reads KAGVTQTPRYLIKTRGQQVTLSCSPISGHRSVSWYQQTPGQGLQFLFEYFSETQRNKGNFPGRFSGRQFSNSRSEMNVSTLELGDSALYLCASSLMGQSSGNTIYFGEGSWLTVV.

V gene TRBV4-3 combines with J gene TRBJ2-4; tentative D call: TRBD1 (5 bases). Germline V lookup: CDR1 LGHNA, CDR2 YSLEER. This CDR3 is built from 16 residues. Between the trimmed V and J ends, which lost 3 bases and 7 bases, there was a span of 19 bases. This CDR3 is CASSQFLDAPGNIQYF. The CDR3 region has the DNA TGCGCCAGCAGCCAGTTTTTGGACGCCCCAGGGAACATTCAGTACTTC.

This rearrangement joins TRBV7-8 to TRBJ2-1; D might be TRBD1 (6 bases). Trimming shortened V by 3 bases and J by 4 bases, and 16 bases separated the two germline ends. Germline V lookup: CDR1 SGHVS, CDR2 FQNEAQ. This CDR3 has 16 amino acids. The CDR3 DNA reads as TGTGCCAGCAGCTTCCAACAGGGAATAAAGTACAATGAGCAGTTCTTC. This encodes CASSFQQGIKYNEQFF.

The gene calls are TRBV27 and TRBJ1-1; maybe TRBD1 (5 bases). The germline V gene has CDR1 MNHEY and CDR2 SMNVEV (reference sequence). V was clipped by 4 bases and J by 12 bases, with 18 bases between them. This CDR3 has 13 amino acids. The CDR3 region is CASSSPEGSRTFF. The CDR3 nucleotides are TGTGCCAGCAGTTCCCCTGAGGGGAGTAGAACTTTCTTT.

This clonotype has a handful of counts. The chain links TRBV6-5 to TRBJ2-1; D is unclear. Germline V gene data show CDR1 as MNHEY and CDR2 as SVGAGI. This CDR3 region has 13 residues. V lost 3 bases and J 7 bases, leaving 10 bases between the germline ends. CDR3 DNA: TGTGCCAGCAGTTATGGCCCTATTAATGAGCAGTTCTTC. This sequence encodes CASSYGPINEQFF.